Listed below are T cell receptor beta chains from one sample, sequenced in a study of T cells after yellow fever vaccination. TCRdb redid the calling of the 5' RACE reads with MiXCR, one entry per CDR3 protein. The data show 340,000 or so distinct CDR3 sequences, around 13% seen once. The sample in question was CD4+ T cells sorted from PBMCs, obtained 15 days after the yellow fever booster vaccination. The source is a young man who received the YFV17D yellow fever vaccine. Both conserved end residues are trimmed from each CDR3.

SVGGQGTNQPQH	TRBV29-1	TRBJ1-5	12
SAPPGGGSSNQPQH	TRBV20-1	TRBJ1-5	14
ASSYGTGLNSPLH	TRBV6-5	TRBJ1-6	13
SAREITKNIQY	TRBV20-1	TRBJ2-4	11
ASSLMGNEQY	TRBV12-3/TRBV12-4	TRBJ2-7	10
ASTRGGTNTEAF	TRBV7-8	TRBJ1-1	12
ASSRTGGGLDTQY	TRBV6-2/TRBV6-3	TRBJ2-3	13
ASTGAGTTDTQY	TRBV2	TRBJ2-3	12
ASSGPMPNEQF	TRBV10-1	TRBJ2-1	11
ATSDLTGDTQY	TRBV24-1	TRBJ2-3	11
ASSRQAGTGNVEQY	TRBV4-2	TRBJ2-7	14
ASSVLFSYEQY	TRBV11-2	TRBJ2-7	11
ASSFGRPLH	TRBV12-3/TRBV12-4	TRBJ1-6	9
SVSRDQEDNEQF	TRBV29-1	TRBJ2-1	12
ASSHNMGGRVTEAF	TRBV4-1	TRBJ1-1	14
AISDPRGTQY	TRBV10-3	TRBJ2-5	10
ASSVALLAGYTDTQY	TRBV9	TRBJ2-3	15
ASSTPNSPLH	TRBV6-2/TRBV6-3	TRBJ1-6	10
ASSLDSGYNEQF	TRBV5-1	TRBJ2-1	12
ASSEGRGNYGYT	TRBV5-1	TRBJ1-2	12
ASSLAASGEETQY	TRBV5-6	TRBJ2-5	13
ASSDYYNQPQH	TRBV25-1	TRBJ1-5	11
ASRHRGRVNTEAF	TRBV21-1	TRBJ1-1	13
ASSSGTLGAEAF	TRBV5-1	TRBJ1-1	12
ASTGTGFGYT	TRBV6-6	TRBJ1-2	10
ASSTEGVGQPQH	TRBV19	TRBJ1-5	12
ASSDGQAEGYT	TRBV2	TRBJ1-2	11
ASSLATAPSPLH	TRBV7-2	TRBJ1-6	12
ASRRGVNYGYT	TRBV6-5	TRBJ1-2	11
ASSQGRTGNKVVGELF	TRBV4-3	TRBJ2-2	16
ASSLVPGQGQPQH	TRBV7-2	TRBJ1-5	13
ASSQDTSKNYGYT	TRBV4-1	TRBJ1-2	13
ASSPRPGETQY	TRBV6-1	TRBJ2-5	11
ASSFGSGKYNEQF	TRBV28	TRBJ2-1	13
ATSPDSYQETQY	TRBV10-3	TRBJ2-5	12
ASRGLASSYEQY	TRBV2	TRBJ2-7	12
ASRGGSNEKLF	TRBV2	TRBJ1-4	11
ATSDLGRNRGTAPTDTQY	TRBV24-1	TRBJ2-3	18
ATKLFTGGYNEQF	TRBV15	TRBJ2-1	13
ASSLYSNTEAF	TRBV7-2	TRBJ1-1	11
ASSGAASGSETQY	TRBV2	TRBJ2-5	13
ASSPSDRVVYNEQF	TRBV18	TRBJ2-1	14
ASSPGRRYEQY	TRBV12-3/TRBV12-4	TRBJ2-7	11
ASSYRGPPNTEAF	TRBV6-5	TRBJ1-1	13
ASSLSGGWDNQPQH	TRBV11-2	TRBJ1-5	14
ASSSIGQTYGYT	TRBV12-3/TRBV12-4	TRBJ1-2	12
ASTETGELF	TRBV6-2/TRBV6-3	TRBJ2-2	9
SASAGSMNTEAF	TRBV29-1	TRBJ1-1	12